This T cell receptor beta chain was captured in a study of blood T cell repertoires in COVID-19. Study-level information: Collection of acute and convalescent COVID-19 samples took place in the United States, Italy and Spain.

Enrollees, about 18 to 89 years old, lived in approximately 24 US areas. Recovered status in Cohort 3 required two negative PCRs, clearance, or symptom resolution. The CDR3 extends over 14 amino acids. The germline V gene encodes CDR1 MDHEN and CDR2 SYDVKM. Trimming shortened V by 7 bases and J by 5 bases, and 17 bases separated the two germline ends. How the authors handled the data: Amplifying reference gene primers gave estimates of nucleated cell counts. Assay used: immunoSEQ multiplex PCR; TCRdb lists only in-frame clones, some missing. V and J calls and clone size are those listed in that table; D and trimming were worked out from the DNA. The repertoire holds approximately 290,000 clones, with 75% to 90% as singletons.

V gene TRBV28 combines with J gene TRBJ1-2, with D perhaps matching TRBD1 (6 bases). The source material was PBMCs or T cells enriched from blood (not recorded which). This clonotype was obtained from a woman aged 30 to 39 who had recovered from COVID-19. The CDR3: CASTTADRSYGYTF. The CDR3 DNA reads TGTGCCAGCACCACGGCGGACAGAAGTTATGGCTACACCTTC.